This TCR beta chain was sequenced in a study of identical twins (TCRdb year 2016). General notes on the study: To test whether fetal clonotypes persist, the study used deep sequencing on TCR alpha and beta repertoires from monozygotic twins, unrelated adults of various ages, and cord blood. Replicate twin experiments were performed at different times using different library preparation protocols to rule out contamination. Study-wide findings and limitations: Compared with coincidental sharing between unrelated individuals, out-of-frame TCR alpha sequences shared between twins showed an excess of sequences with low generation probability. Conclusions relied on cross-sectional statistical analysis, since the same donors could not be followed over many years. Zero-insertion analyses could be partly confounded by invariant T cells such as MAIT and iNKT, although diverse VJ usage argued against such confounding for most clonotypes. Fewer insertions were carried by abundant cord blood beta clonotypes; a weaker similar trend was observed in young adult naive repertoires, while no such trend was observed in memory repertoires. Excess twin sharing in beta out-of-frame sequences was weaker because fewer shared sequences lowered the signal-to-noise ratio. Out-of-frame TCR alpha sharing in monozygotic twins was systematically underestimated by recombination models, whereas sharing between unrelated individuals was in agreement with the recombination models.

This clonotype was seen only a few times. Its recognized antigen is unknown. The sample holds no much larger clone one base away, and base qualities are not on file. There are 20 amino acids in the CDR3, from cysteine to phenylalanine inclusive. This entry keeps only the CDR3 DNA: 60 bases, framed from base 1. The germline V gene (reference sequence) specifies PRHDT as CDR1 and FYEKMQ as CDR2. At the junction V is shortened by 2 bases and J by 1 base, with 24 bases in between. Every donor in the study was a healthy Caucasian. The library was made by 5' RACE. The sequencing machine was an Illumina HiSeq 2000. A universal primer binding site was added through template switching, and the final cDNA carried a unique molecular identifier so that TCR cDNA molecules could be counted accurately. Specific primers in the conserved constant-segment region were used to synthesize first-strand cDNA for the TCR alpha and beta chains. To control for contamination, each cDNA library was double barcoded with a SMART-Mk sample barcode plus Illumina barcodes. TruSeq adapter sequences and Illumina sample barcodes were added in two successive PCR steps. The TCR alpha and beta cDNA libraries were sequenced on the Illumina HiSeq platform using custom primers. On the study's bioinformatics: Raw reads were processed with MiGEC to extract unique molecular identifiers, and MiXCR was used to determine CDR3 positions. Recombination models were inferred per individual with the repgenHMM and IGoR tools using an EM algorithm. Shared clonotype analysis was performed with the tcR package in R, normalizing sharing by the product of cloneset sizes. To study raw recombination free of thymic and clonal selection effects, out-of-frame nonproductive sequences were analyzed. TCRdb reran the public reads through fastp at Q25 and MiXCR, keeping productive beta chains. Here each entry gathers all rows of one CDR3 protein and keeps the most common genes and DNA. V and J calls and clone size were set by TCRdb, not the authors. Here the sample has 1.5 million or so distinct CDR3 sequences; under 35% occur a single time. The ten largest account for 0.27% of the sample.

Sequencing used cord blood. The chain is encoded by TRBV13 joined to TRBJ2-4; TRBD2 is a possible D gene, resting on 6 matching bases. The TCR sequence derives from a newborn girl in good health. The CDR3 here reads CASSLRVLAGRLSAKNIQYF. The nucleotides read TGTGCCAGCAGCTTACGGGTTTTGGCGGGACGCCTCTCGGCCAAAAACATTCAGTACTTC.